Below, 27 T cell receptor beta chains from the same sample are listed, as sequenced in a study of cytomegalovirus exposure and HLA in healthy donors. Vbeta (60) and Jbeta (13) primers were used in the PCR. Measured with immunoSEQ multiplex PCR; TCRdb has only the in-frame clones, and not every one. The sample gives approximately 130,000 clones, about 69% of which show up once; less than 4% is in the top ten. The sequenced material came from PBMCs. These receptors all come from a man aged 25-45 years in good health and CMV-seronegative.

As DNA, the CDR3 is TGTGCCAGCAGCTTAGATCAGGTATGGGCTGAAGCTTTCTTT. This sequence encodes CASSLDQVWAEAFF. The chain has TRBV11-2 and TRBJ1-1; no clear D gene. CDR3 length: 14 amino acids. Germline CDR1 is SGHAT and CDR2 is FQNNGV. V was shortened by 0 bases and J by 6 bases, with 11 bases between the two germline ends.

The CDR3, as DNA: TGTGCCAGCAGCCTACGGGACAGGGATGAAAAACTGTTTTTT. The encoded protein is CASSLRDRDEKLFF. The gene calls are TRBV5-4 and TRBJ1-4; 9 bases align to TRBD1. The V segment lost 4 bases and the J segment 6 bases; nucleotides outside the gene matches: 4. The CDR3 covers 14 residues. Germline values: CDR1 SGHNT, CDR2 YYREEE (reference sequence). Variable domain in full (rest from reference TRBV5-4 and TRBJ1-4): ETGVTQSPTHLIKTRGQQVTLRCSSQSGHNTVSWYQQALGQGPQFIFQYYREEENGRGNFPPRFSGLQFPNYSSELNVNALELDDSALYLCASSLRDRDEKLFFGSGTQLSVL.

The rearrangement joins TRBV11-1 to TRBJ2-3; 9 nucleotides match TRBD2. V lost 2 bases to trimming and J lost 5 bases; unmatched junction nucleotides: 8. CDR3 length: 16 residues. CDR1 is SGHAT, CDR2 FQDESV, per germline (reference sequence). The CDR3 loop reads CASSLMRLAAEDTQYF. For the CDR3, the DNA is TGTGCCAGCAGCTTAATGAGACTAGCGGCTGAAGATACGCAGTATTTT. The whole variable domain, remainder taken from reference TRBV11-1 and TRBJ2-3, is EAEVAQSPRYKITEKSQAVAFWCDPISGHATLYWYRQILGQGPELLVQFQDESVVDDSQLPKDRFSAERLKGVDSTLKIQPAELGDSAMYLCASSLMRLAAEDTQYFGPGTRLTVL.

The CDR3 is CASSRGAANTGELFF. The CDR3 DNA reads TGCGCCAGCAGCCGAGGAGCGGCGAACACCGGGGAGCTGTTTTTT. This sequence joins TRBV5-1 and TRBJ2-2; possible D gene TRBD2, 5 bases. Per germline, CDR1 SGHRS and CDR2 YFSETQ. The CDR3 covers 15 residues. Trimming stripped 4 bases from V and 0 bases from J, with 10 bases between.

Comment on this clone: Additional DNA sequences in this sample encode the identical CDR3. The chain uses TRBV5-1 and TRBJ2-7; 8 positions agree with TRBD1. This CDR3 is 15 amino acids long. V shed 4 bases and J 2 bases; nucleotides not matched to a gene: 8. In germline, CDR1 is SGHRS, CDR2 YFSETQ. In DNA, the CDR3 is TGCGCCAGCAGCCTCTCCGGGACAGGAACCTACGAGCAGTACTTC. It encodes CASSLSGTGTYEQYF.

The chain couples TRBV18 to TRBJ2-7; D is possibly TRBD2 (5 bases). The V end lost 2 bases, the J end lost 5 bases, and 10 bases lay between the germline ends. Germline assignment: CDR1 KGHSH and CDR2 LQKENI. This CDR3 comprises 13 residues. The CDR3 is CASSPEGLNEQYF. In DNA, the CDR3 is TGTGCCAGCTCACCAGAGGGTTTGAACGAGCAGTACTTC.

This chain links TRBV27 with TRBJ2-1, with 8 bases identical to TRBD2. The trim removed 5 bases at V and 13 bases at J, leaving 10 bases unmatched. The germline gives CDR1 MNHEY, CDR2 SMNVEV (reference sequence). CDR3 length: 13 residues. The CDR3 sequence is CASSPELADFQFF. The CDR3 DNA sequence: TGTGCCAGCAGTCCCGAACTAGCGGATTTTCAGTTCTTC.

The rearrangement uses TRBV5-1 and TRBJ2-7; 9 positions match TRBD1. Germline CDR1 reads SGHRS; CDR2 reads YFSETQ. The CDR3 totals 14 residues. V was clipped by 1 base and J by 7 bases; unmatched bases: 6. The CDR3 loop reads CASSLRLGTGEQYF. The CDR3 coding sequence is TGCGCCAGCAGCTTGCGCTTGGGGACAGGGGAGCAGTACTTC.

V is TRBV7-9 and J is TRBJ1-1; D uncertain. V lost 0 bases, J lost 11 bases, and 13 bases lay in between. This CDR3 has 13 amino acids. Germline-derived CDR1 and CDR2 are SEHNR and FQNEAQ (reference sequence). The chain's CDR3 is CASSLARGFGAFF. The CDR3 DNA reads as TGTGCCAGCAGCTTAGCACGGGGATTTGGCGCTTTCTTT.

The rearrangement links TRBV7-8 to TRBJ1-2; D gene uncertain. The germline CDR1 and CDR2 sequences are SGHVS and FQNEAQ. Between the trimmed V and J ends, which lost 0 bases and 0 bases, there was a span of 14 bases. There are 17 residues in the CDR3. CDR3 residues: CASSLAGAMGANYGYTF. As DNA, the CDR3 is TGTGCCAGCAGCTTAGCAGGCGCAATGGGAGCTAACTATGGCTACACCTTC.

The chain uses TRBV5-6 and TRBJ2-1; 9 nucleotides line up with TRBD1. CDR3 length: 15 amino acids. The V gene's germline CDR1 is SGHDT and CDR2 YYEEEE. The J segment lost 8 bases and the V segment lost 1 base, leaving 7 bases of the junction unmatched. CDR3 DNA: TGTGCCAGCAGCTTGTGGGGACAGGGTCATGATGAGCAGTTCTTC. Its translation is CASSLWGQGHDEQFF.

This chain uses TRBV10-2 with TRBJ2-5; 9 bases match TRBD2. V lost 8 bases to trimming and J lost 1 base; unmatched junction nucleotides: 2. Germline loops: CDR1 WSHSY, CDR2 SAAADI. The CDR3 contains 13 residues. Here the CDR3 reads CASRSGGQETQYF. In nucleotides, the CDR3 is TGCGCCAGCCGTAGCGGGGGCCAAGAGACCCAGTACTTC.

This clone occurred a few times. The chain is built from TRBV5-6 and TRBJ1-1, with a possible D match to TRBD1 (6 bases). Germline CDR1 SGHDT, CDR2 YYEEEE. The CDR3 totals 15 residues. The V gene lost 1 base and the J gene lost 4 bases, with 14 bases spanning the gap. CDR3 amino acids: CASSLFQGFSTEAFF. For the CDR3, the DNA is TGTGCCAGCAGCTTGTTTCAGGGGTTTTCCACTGAAGCTTTCTTT.

The CDR3: CASRLRMSWDTGELFF. For the CDR3, the DNA is TGTGCCAGCAGGCTCAGGATGAGTTGGGACACCGGGGAGCTGTTTTTT. This chain links TRBV28 with TRBJ2-2; D is unclear. This CDR3 contains 16 residues. CDR1 and CDR2 (germline): MDHEN, SYDVKM. The V end lost 6 bases, the J end lost 3 bases, and 17 bases lay between the germline ends.

The chain is built from TRBV4-3 and TRBJ1-5; no firm D call. This CDR3 contains 16 residues. Per germline, CDR1 LGHNA and CDR2 YSLEER. Trimming pared 2 bases from V and 5 bases from J, leaving 16 bases between. For the CDR3, the DNA is TGCGCCAGCAGCCAACAATTCTCAGGCGCCCATCAGCCCCAGCATTTT. It is translated as CASSQQFSGAHQPQHF.

Comment on this clone: Relative to the germline gene, one junction end is altered; a read error may explain this. The chain links TRBV7-6 to TRBJ2-3; 10 bases map to TRBD2. Germline V CDR1 and CDR2: SGHVS, FNYEAQ. The CDR3 covers 16 residues. DNA for the CDR3: TGTGCCAGCAGTTTAGAGCGGGGGGGCCTTGGAGATACGCAGTATTTT. Its translation is CASSLERGGLGDTQYF.

With regard to this clone: The identical CDR3 is also encoded by other nucleotide sequences in the sample. The chain is built from TRBV20-1 and TRBJ2-1; perhaps TRBD1 as D (5 bases). The CDR3 loop spans 11 amino acids. Germline values: CDR1 DFQATT, CDR2 SNEGSKA (reference sequence). V lost 3 bases and J lost 7, with 7 bases in between. The CDR3 reads CSASRGNEQFF. DNA of the CDR3: TGCAGTGCTAGTAGGGGTAATGAGCAGTTCTTC.

This clone has more than one count but fewer than ten. Distinct nucleotide sequences in the sample also encode this CDR3. The gene calls are TRBV30 and TRBJ1-2, with D maybe TRBD1 (5 bases). Germline CDR1 and CDR2: GTSNPN and SVGIG (reference sequence). Between the trimmed V and J ends, which lost 0 bases and 6 bases, there was a span of 5 bases. CDR3 size: 11 residues. The DNA for the CDR3 is TGTGCCTGGAGTGTCAGGGATGGCTACACCTTC. This sequence encodes CAWSVRDGYTF.

This chain uses TRBV2 with TRBJ1-6; TRBD1 might be the D (6 bases). The CDR3 is made up of 15 amino acids. Germline CDR1 reads SNHLY; CDR2 reads FYNNEI. V was shortened by 6 bases and J by 9 bases, with 18 bases between the two germline ends. The CDR3 DNA is TGTGCCAGCAGGATGGACAGCCGGGACGGTTCACCCCTCCACTTT. Translating it yields CASRMDSRDGSPLHF.

The V call is TRBV19, the J call TRBJ1-2; D unresolved. Germline V gene sequence: CDR1 LNHDA, CDR2 SQIVND (reference sequence). V lost 3 bases, J lost 4 bases, and 12 bases lay in between. The CDR3 consists of 14 residues. The chain's CDR3 is CASSMADLLYGYTF. DNA for the CDR3: TGTGCCAGTAGTATGGCAGATTTGCTCTATGGCTACACCTTC.

In this sample, this clone turned up a few times. J is TRBJ1-1 and V is TRBV27; tentatively, D is TRBD1 (6 bases). This CDR3 has 14 amino acids. CDR1 is MNHEY and CDR2 is SMNVEV in the germline V gene (reference sequence). V lost 7 bases and J lost 3, with 15 bases in between. The CDR3 nucleotides are TGTGCCAGCAAAAACAGGGACGGGGACACTGAAGCTTTCTTT. Residues: CASKNRDGDTEAFF.

The chain combines TRBV30 with TRBJ1-1, with TRBD1 identical over 7 bases. CDR3 size: 10 residues. J lost 9 bases, V lost 4 bases, and 2 bases had no gene match. CDR1 and CDR2 (germline): GTSNPN, SVGIG (reference sequence). CDR3 amino acids: CAWIQGKAFF. DNA of the CDR3: TGTGCCTGGATACAGGGGAAAGCTTTCTTT.

This sequence joins TRBV27 and TRBJ2-7; D may be TRBD1 (6 bases). The CDR3 runs to 15 residues. CDR1 is MNHEY, CDR2 SMNVEV, per germline (reference sequence). V was shortened by 3 bases and J by 4 bases, with 16 bases between the two germline ends. CDR3 nucleotides: TGTGCCAGCAGTTTTACAGGGTCCTCCCTTTACGAGCAGTACTTC. It encodes CASSFTGSSLYEQYF.

Notes on this clone: At the DNA level, this CDR3 is encoded by other sequences in the same sample as well. The gene calls are TRBV28 and TRBJ1-4; 7 nucleotides align to TRBD1. Germline V gives CDR1 MDHEN, CDR2 SYDVKM. The J segment lost 7 bases and the V segment lost 6 bases, leaving 2 bases of the junction unmatched. The CDR3 spans 12 residues. The CDR3 sequence is CASRQGSEKLFF. CDR3 bases: TGTGCCAGCAGACAGGGGTCTGAAAAACTGTTTTTT.

The chain has TRBV5-1 and TRBJ1-5, with 8 bases that match TRBD1. J lost 7 bases, V lost 4 bases, and 4 bases had no gene match. The germline V gene has CDR1 SGHRS and CDR2 YFSETQ. The CDR3 sequence is 13 residues long. CDR3 DNA sequence: TGCGCCAGCAGCCTGACAGGGGAACAGCCCCAGCATTTT. Translation gives CASSLTGEQPQHF.

The chain joins TRBV11-1 to TRBJ2-5; possible D gene TRBD1, 7 bases. Germline V gives CDR1 SGHAT, CDR2 FQDESV (reference sequence). V lost 1 base to trimming and J lost 4 bases, with 16 bases between them. CDR3 length: 16 amino acids. CDR3 nucleotides: TGTGCCAGCAGCTTAGGCGGGACAGCAGTTGTAGAGACCCAGTACTTC. This sequence encodes CASSLGGTAVVETQYF.

This clone appeared once. CDR3: CASSGTKGLAGVITDTQYF. CDR3 nucleotide sequence: TGTGCCAGCAGCGGCACGAAGGGACTAGCGGGGGTAATCACAGATACGCAGTATTTT. The chain employs TRBV27 and TRBJ2-3; the match to TRBD2 covers 14 bases. The CDR3 has 19 amino acids. Germline CDR1 reads MNHEY; CDR2 reads SMNVEV (reference sequence). Unmatched junction bases numbered 13, after V lost 6 bases and J lost 2 bases.